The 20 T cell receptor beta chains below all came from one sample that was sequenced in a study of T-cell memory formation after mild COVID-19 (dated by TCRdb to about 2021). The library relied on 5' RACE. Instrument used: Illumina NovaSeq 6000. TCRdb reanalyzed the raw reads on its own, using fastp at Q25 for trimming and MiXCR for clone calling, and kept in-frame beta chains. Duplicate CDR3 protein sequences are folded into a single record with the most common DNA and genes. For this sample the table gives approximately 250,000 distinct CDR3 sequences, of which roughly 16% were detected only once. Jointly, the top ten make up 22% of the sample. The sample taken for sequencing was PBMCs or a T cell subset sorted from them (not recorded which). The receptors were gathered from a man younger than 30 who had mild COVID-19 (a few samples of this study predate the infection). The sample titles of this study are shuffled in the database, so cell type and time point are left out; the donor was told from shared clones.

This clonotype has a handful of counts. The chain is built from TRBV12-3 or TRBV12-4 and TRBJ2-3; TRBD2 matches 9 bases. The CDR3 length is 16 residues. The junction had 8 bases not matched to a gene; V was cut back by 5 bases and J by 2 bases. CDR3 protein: CASSTGTSRPTDTQYF. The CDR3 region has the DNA TGTGCCAGCAGTACTGGGACTAGCCGGCCCACAGATACGCAGTATTTT.

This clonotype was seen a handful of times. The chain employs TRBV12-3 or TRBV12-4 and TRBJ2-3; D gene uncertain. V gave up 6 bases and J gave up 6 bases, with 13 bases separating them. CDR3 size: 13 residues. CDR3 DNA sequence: TGTGCCAGCAGAGTAGTTGTAACGGATACGCAGTATTTT. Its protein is CASRVVVTDTQYF.

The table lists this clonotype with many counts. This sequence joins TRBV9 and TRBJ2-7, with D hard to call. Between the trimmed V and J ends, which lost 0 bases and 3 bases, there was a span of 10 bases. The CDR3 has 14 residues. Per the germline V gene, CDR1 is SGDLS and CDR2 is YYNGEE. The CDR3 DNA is TGTGCCAGCAGCGTAGGAACGGTAGGCTACGAGCAGTACTTC. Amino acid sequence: CASSVGTVGYEQYF.

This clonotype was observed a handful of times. The DNA of the CDR3 is TGTGCCAGCAGCTTGGGGATCGGGAATCAGCCCCAGCATTTT. Translated, it gives CASSLGIGNQPQHF. The chain joins TRBV7-2 to TRBJ1-5; no firm D call. Deletions cut 3 bases from V and 4 bases from J, with 10 bases between. The germline V gene has CDR1 SGHTA and CDR2 FQGNSA. The CDR3 has 14 amino acids.

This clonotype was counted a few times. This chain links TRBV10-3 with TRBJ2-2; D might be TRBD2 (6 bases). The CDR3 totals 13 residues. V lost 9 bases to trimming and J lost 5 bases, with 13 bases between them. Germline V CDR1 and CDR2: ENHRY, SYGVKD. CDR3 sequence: CAIQEGLTGELFF. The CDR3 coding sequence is TGTGCCATACAGGAGGGTTTGACCGGGGAGCTGTTTTTT.

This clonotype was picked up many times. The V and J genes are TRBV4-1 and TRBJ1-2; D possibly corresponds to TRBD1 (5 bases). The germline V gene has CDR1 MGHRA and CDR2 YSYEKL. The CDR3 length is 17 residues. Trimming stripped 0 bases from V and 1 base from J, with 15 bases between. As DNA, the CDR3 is TGCGCCAGCAGCCAAGAAATGGAGGGGCATGGTAACTATGGCTACACCTTC. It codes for CASSQEMEGHGNYGYTF.

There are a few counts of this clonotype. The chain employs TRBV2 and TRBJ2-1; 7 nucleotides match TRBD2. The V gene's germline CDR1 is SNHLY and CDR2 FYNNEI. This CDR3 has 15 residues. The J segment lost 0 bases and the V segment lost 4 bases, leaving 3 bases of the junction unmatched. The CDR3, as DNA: TGTGCCAGCAGTGGGGGGGGGAGCTCCTACAATGAGCAGTTCTTC. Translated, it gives CASSGGGSSYNEQFF. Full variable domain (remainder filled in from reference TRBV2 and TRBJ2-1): EPEVTQTPSHQVTQMGQEVILRCVPISNHLYFYWYRQILGQKVEFLVSFYNNEISEKSEIFDDQFSVERPDGSNFTLKIRSTKLEDSAMYFCASSGGGSSYNEQFFGPGTRLTVL.

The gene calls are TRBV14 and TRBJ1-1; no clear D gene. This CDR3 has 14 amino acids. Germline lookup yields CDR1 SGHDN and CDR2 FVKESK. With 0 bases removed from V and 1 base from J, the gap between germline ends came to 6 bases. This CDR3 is CASSQETQNTEAFF. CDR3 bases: TGTGCCAGCAGCCAAGAAACACAGAACACTGAAGCTTTCTTT.

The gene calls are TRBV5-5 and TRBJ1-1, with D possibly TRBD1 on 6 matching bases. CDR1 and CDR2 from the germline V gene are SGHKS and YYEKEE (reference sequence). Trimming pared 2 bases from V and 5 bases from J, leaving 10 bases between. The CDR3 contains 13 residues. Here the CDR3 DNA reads TGTGCCAGCAGCTTTGTGGGGACAACTGAAGCTTTCTTT. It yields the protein CASSFVGTTEAFF.

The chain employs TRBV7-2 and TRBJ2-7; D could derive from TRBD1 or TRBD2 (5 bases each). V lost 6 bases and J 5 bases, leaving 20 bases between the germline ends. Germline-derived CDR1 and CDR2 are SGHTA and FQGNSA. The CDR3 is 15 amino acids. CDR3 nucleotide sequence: TGTGCCAGCAGTCTAGCCTCAGGGAGCCCCCACGAGCAGTACGTC. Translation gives CASSLASGSPHEQYV.

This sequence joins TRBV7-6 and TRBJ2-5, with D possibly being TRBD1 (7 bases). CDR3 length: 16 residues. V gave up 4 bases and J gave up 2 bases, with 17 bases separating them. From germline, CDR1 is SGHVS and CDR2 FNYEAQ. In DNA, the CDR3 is TGTGCCAGCAGCTCAATATGGAGGGACAGTCAAGAGACCCAGTACTTC. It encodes CASSSIWRDSQETQYF.

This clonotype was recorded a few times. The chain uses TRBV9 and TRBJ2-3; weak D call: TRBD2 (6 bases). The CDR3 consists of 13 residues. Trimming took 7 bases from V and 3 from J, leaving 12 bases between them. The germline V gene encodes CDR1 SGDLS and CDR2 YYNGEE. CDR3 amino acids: CASGEVLTDTQYF. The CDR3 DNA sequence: TGTGCCAGCGGGGAGGTTTTGACAGATACGCAGTATTTT.

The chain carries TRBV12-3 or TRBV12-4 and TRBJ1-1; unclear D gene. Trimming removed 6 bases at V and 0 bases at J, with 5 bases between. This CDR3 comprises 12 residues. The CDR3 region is CASRALNTEAFF. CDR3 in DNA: TGTGCCAGCAGGGCCCTGAACACTGAAGCTTTCTTT.

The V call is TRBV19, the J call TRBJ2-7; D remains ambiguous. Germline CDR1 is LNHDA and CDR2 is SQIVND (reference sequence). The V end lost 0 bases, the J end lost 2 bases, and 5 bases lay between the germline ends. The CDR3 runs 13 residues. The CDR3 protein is CASSIDRAYEQYF. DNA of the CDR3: TGTGCCAGTAGTATAGACCGTGCCTACGAGCAGTACTTC.

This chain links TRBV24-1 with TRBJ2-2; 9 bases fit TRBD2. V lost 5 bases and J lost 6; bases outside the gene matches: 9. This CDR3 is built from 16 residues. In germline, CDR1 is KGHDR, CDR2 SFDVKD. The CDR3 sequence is CATSGWGTSRSGELFF. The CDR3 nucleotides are TGTGCCACCAGTGGTTGGGGGACTAGCAGGTCCGGGGAGCTGTTTTTT.

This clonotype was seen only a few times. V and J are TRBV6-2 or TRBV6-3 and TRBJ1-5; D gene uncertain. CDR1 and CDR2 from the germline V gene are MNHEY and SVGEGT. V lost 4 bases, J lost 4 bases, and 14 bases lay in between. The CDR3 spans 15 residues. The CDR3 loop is CASSWVLDDNQPQHF. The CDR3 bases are TGTGCCAGCAGTTGGGTCCTCGATGATAATCAGCCCCAGCATTTT.

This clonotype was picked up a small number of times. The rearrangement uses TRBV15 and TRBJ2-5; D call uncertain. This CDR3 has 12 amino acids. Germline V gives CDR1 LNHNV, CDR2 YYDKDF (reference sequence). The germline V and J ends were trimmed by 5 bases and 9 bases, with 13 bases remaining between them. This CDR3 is CATSGSSPAQYF. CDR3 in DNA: TGTGCCACCAGCGGAAGCTCGCCGGCCCAGTACTTC.

The CDR3 DNA reads as TGTGCCAGCAGTTTAAAGATGGTATACAATGAGCAGTTCTTC. Translating gives CASSLKMVYNEQFF. This sequence joins TRBV27 and TRBJ2-1; D not resolved. The CDR3 has 14 amino acids. Germline CDR1 is MNHEY and CDR2 is SMNVEV (reference sequence). V lost 2 bases, J lost 4 bases, and 9 bases lay in between.

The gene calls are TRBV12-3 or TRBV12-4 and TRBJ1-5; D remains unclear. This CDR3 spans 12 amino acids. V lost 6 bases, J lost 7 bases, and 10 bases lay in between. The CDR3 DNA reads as TGTGCCAGCAGCACAGCAATCCAGCCCCAGCATTTT. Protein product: CASSTAIQPQHF.

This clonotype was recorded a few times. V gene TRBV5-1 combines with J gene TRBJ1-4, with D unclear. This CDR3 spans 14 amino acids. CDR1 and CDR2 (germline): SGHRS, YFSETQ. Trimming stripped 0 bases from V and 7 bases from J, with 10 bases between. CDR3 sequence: CASSLEAAPEKLFF. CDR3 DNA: TGCGCCAGCAGCTTGGAGGCGGCTCCTGAAAAACTGTTTTTT. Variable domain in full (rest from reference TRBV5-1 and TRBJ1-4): KAGVTQTPRYLIKTRGQQVTLSCSPISGHRSVSWYQQTPGQGLQFLFEYFSETQRNKGNFPGRFSGRQFSNSRSEMNVSTLELGDSALYLCASSLEAAPEKLFFGSGTQLSVL.